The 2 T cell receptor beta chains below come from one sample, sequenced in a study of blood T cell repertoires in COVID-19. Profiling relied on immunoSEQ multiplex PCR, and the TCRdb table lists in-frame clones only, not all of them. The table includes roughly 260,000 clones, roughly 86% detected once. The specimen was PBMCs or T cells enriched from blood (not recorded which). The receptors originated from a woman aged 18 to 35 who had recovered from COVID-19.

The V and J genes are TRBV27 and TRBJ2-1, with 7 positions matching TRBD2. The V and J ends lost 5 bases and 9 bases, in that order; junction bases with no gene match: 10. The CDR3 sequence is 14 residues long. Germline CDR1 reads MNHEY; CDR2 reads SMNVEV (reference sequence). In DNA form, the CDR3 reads TGTGCCAGCAGTCCCCGGGCCTGGGGGGGTGAGCAGTTCTTC. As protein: CASSPRAWGGEQFF.

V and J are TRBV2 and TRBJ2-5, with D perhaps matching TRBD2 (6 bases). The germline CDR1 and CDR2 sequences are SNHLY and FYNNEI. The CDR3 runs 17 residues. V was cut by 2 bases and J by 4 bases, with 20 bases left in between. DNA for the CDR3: TGTGCCAGCAGTGAACCGGGGACTCCTTCATTCACAGAGACCCAGTACTTC. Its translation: CASSEPGTPSFTETQYF.